This T cell receptor beta chain was retrieved from a study of siplizumab effects on memory and regulatory T cells (dated by TCRdb to the late 2010s). Context from the whole study: The study examined how the anti-CD2 antibody siplizumab affects alloreactive T-cell subsets in allogeneic mixed lymphocyte reactions built from human PBMCs. General findings and caveats noted by the study authors: The cumulative frequency of alloreactive sequences traceable to unstimulated CD4+ memory T cells was significantly reduced by siplizumab. Greater diversity appeared to be present in unstimulated naive T cells than in memory T cells, and a substantial contribution to the alloresponse seemed to be made by naive cells. In reactions with siplizumab, an average of roughly 70% of mappable alloreactive CD4+ clones were Treg-derived, compared with 25% to 30% in control reactions. Whether proliferating Tregs from siplizumab cultures were suppressive was not functionally confirmed. For roughly 75-97% of proliferating CD4+ or CD8+ clones, no naive or memory phenotype could be assigned. Because sequences below about 10^-5 frequency were poorly captured, only a minor fraction of alloreactive clones could be mapped to unstimulated subsets.

Sorted unstimulated T cells and proliferating T cells recovered from mixed lymphocyte reactions underwent TCRbeta CDR3 sequencing. Fresh whole blood from approximately ten HLA-typed healthy donors was used to isolate PBMCs. To map where alloreactive clones came from, unstimulated CD4+ regulatory T cells were FACS-sorted. Inclusive of the bounding cysteine and phenylalanine, the CDR3 is 16 residues long. The entry retains the CDR3 DNA only, 48 bases that are in frame from base 1. V loses 0 bases, J loses 7 bases, and the germline ends lie 15 bases apart. Looking up the germline V gene yields CDR1 MNHEY and CDR2 SVGAGI. For this clone: Its antigen target is currently unknown. The record has no base qualities; no much larger clone is one base away.

Library generation was performed with the immunoSEQ multiplex PCR assay. Some 100,000 TCR templates per sample were assayed by the deep sequencing platform. Genomic DNA extracted from sorted T cells was used for TCRbeta CDR3 sequencing. The published analysis was carried out like this. Clonal analysis of TCRbeta CDR3 data was done in the R programming language. Alloreactive CD4+ and CD8+ clones were defined by comparing unstimulated samples with post-reaction CFSE-low samples. Regulatory or non-regulatory origin of alloreactive CD4+ clones was assigned by matching sequences to the sorted unstimulated Treg and non-Treg repertoires. Drawn from immuneACCESS, this table holds only the in-frame rearrangements with V and J called that TCRdb kept. Clones are partly lost; checked studies trace under half to an unresolved V gene and leave the rest unexplained. The DNA gave D and trimming, while V, J and clone size come from that table. This sample lists over 100,000 clones; about 93% were detected once. The ten largest clones capture around 0.62% of the sample.

The sequence is built from TRBV6-5 and TRBJ1-4, with the D gene call left open. The clonotype was recovered from a human donor in good health. The sequenced sample consisted of Tregs sorted from blood. The nucleotide sequence reads as follows: TGTGCCAGCAGTTACTCGAAGGGCGCGCTGGGTGAAAAACTGTTTTTT. The encoded protein is CASSYSKGALGEKLFF.